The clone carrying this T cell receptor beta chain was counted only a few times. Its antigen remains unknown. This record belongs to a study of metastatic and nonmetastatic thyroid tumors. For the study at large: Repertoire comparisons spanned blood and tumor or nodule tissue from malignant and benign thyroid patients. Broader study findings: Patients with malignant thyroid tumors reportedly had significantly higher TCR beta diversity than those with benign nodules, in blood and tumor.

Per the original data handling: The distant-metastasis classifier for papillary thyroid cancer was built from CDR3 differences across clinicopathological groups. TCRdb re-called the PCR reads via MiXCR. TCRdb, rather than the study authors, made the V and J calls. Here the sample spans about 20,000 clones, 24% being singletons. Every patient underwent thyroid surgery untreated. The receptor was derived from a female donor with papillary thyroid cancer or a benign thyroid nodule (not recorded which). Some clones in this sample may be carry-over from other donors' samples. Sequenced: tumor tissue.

The CDR3 DNA is TGTGCCAGCAGCCCTAGACTAGTTGGAGTTGCATATACGCAGTATTTT. Its translation: CASSPRLVGVAYTQYF. This chain uses TRBV11-2 with TRBJ2-3, with TRBD2 as a possible D gene (6 bases). In germline, CDR1 is SGHAT, CDR2 FQNNGV. CDR3 length: 16 amino acids. V lost 5 bases, J lost 7 bases, and 22 bases lay in between.